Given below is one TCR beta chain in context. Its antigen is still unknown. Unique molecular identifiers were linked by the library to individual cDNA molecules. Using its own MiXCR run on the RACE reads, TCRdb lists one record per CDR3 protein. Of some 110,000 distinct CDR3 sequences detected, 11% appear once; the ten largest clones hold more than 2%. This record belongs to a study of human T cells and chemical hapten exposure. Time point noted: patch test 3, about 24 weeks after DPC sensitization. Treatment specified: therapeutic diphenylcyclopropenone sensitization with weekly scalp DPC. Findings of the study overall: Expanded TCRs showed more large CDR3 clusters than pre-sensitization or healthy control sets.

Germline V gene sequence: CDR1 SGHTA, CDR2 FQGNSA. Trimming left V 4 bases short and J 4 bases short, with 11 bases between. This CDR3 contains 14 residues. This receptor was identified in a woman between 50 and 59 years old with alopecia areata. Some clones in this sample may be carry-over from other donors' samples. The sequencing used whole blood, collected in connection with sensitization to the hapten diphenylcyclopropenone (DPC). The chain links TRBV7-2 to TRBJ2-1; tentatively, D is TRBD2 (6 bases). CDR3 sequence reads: CASSSSGFYNEQFF. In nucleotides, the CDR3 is TGTGCCAGCAGCTCAAGCGGGTTTTACAATGAGCAGTTCTTC.